The rows below give T cell receptor beta chains drawn from one sample of a study of T cell responses to AZD1222 COVID-19 vaccine. This table comes from immunoSEQ multiplex PCR, and its TCRdb copy is limited to in-frame clones, with some not included. The sample records approximately 160,000 clones, 75% to 90% being singletons. The starting material was peripheral blood, obtained on day 0 of AZD1222 vaccination. Receptors originate from an adult in good health. CDR3s include the opening cysteine and the closing phenylalanine or tryptophan.

j_call | v_call | cdr3_aa
TRBJ2-1 | TRBV4-2 | CASSQDGGRSYNEQFF
TRBJ1-3 | TRBV18 | CASSPIQGAEAGNTIYF
TRBJ2-7 | TRBV27 | CASRRTVRGYEQYF
TRBJ1-6 | TRBV6-5 | CASSLGTRRNSPLHF
TRBJ2-4 | TRBV3-1/TRBV3-2 | CASRDRKLAKNIQYF
TRBJ2-7 | TRBV5-1 | CASSLGEISYEQYF
TRBJ1-1 | TRBV3-1/TRBV3-2 | CASSLSDTEAFF
TRBJ1-5 | TRBV2 | CASSDQDRARWNQPQHF
TRBJ1-2 | TRBV5-1 | CASSFEGMNYGYTF
TRBJ1-1 | TRBV27 | CASSSGQSMNTEAFF
TRBJ2-6 | TRBV30 | CAWSRWSGANVLTF
TRBJ2-7 | TRBV28 | CASTAATYEQYF
TRBJ2-1 | TRBV7-8 | CASSLAGGRVGNEQFF
TRBJ1-1 | TRBV19 | CASIRANTEAFF
TRBJ2-7 | TRBV3-1/TRBV3-2 | CASSHIGSHEQYF
TRBJ1-4 | TRBV9 | CASSVGTGINEKLFF
TRBJ1-5 | TRBV2 | CASSAQTGTQPQHF
TRBJ2-1 | TRBV19 | CASSIRIGGTYNEQFF
TRBJ2-1 | TRBV7-8 | CASSWATSGQSPDSYNEQFF
TRBJ1-4 | TRBV6-5 | CASSYSGIPREKLFF
TRBJ2-3 | TRBV6-1 | CASSEATGLADTQYF
TRBJ1-1 | TRBV28 | CASSPYPKGMNTEAFF
TRBJ2-3 | TRBV7-9 | CASSSPTSYLGTQYF
TRBJ1-2 | TRBV3-1/TRBV3-2 | CASSQAGGGNYGYTF
TRBJ1-2 | TRBV30 | CAWSYTGGGYTF
TRBJ2-4 | TRBV6-5 | CASSLDLDAKNIQYF
TRBJ2-2 | TRBV18 | CASSRRTGVNTGELFF
TRBJ2-3 | TRBV7-7 | CASSLRTGVSTDTQYF
TRBJ2-7 | TRBV5-1 | CASSLVQATYEQYF
TRBJ1-4 | TRBV6-5 | CASSPTRTNEKLFF
TRBJ2-1 | TRBV19 | CASSIDLSGISNEQFF
TRBJ2-7 | TRBV25-1 | CASTPRLAGVWEQYF
TRBJ1-4 | TRBV4-2 | CASSQETERNEKLFF
TRBJ2-3 | TRBV27 | CASSEGTSLSTDTQYF
TRBJ1-2 | TRBV18 | CASSPGQDRGYTF
TRBJ2-1 | TRBV4-1 | CASSPYSRAGGYNEQFF
TRBJ2-7 | TRBV4-2 | CASSQVGLVFAEQYF
TRBJ1-4 | TRBV5-5 | CASSHPAEKLFF
TRBJ1-6 | TRBV11-2 | CASSLAPFPLHF
TRBJ1-1 | TRBV4-1 | CASSQGGTPNTEAFF
TRBJ2-7 | TRBV5-1 | CASSLGLAANYEQYF
TRBJ1-2 | TRBV11-2 | CASSLVPNYGYTF
TRBJ1-1 | TRBV6-5 | CASRTPGHLRTEAFF
TRBJ2-2 | TRBV24-1 | CATSENPGGIGELFF
TRBJ1-6 | TRBV11-2 | CASSSGTPNNSPLHF
TRBJ2-3 | TRBV4-2 | CASSQGRTRSTDTQYF
TRBJ1-4 | TRBV19 | CASSMDIGKLFF